This T cell receptor beta chain was sequenced in a study of breast tumors, draining lymph nodes, adjacent tissues. TCRdb passed the multiplex PCR reads through MiXCR, listing each CDR3 protein once. The sample lists some 130,000 distinct CDR3 sequences, about 20% occurring once. Germline V gives CDR1 SEHNR, CDR2 FQNEAQ (reference sequence). The V and J ends lost 5 bases and 4 bases respectively, with 11 bases between them. The CDR3 sequence is 13 residues long. Study results and caveats: Data fit most tumor T cells coming from lymph node, expanding in tumor. Tumors had less TCR diversity than lymph nodes, more than nontumor tissue. Data only fit, rather than demonstrated, lymph node origin of most tumor T cells. Luminal-like breast cancer showed significantly higher tumor–nontumor repertoire similarity than basal-like.

Samples came from axillary lymph nodes draining the breast cancer. This clonotype was recorded at least ten times. Its antigen is unknown. The rearrangement joins TRBV7-9 to TRBJ1-2; weak D call: TRBD1 (6 bases). The sequencing sample was made of axillary lymph node tissue. This sequence was found in a female donor with breast cancer. Some clones in this sample may be carry-over from other donors' samples. In DNA, the CDR3 is TGTGCCAGCAGCCTGGGGGGGCCCTATGGCTACACCTTC. Translating it yields CASSLGGPYGYTF.